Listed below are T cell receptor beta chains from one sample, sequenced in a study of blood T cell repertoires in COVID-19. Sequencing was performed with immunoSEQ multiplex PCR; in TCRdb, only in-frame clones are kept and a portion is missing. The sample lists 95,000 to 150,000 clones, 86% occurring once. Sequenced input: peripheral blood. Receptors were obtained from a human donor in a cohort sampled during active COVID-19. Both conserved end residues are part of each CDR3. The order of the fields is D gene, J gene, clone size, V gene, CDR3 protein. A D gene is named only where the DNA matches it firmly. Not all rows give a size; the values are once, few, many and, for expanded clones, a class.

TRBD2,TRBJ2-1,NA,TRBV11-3,CASSPGGAGGLHEQFF
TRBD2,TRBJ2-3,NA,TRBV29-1,CSALGLAAHSTDTQYF
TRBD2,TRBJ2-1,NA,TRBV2,CASSENGASGSFSNEQFF
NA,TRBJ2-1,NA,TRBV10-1,CASSDIRAREQFF
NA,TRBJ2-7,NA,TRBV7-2,CASSLARLNEQYF
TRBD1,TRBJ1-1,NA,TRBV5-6,CASSLVGQTNTEAFF
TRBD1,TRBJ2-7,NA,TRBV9,CASSRYGQGAYEQYF
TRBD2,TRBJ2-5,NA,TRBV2,CASRGGLARMAQYF
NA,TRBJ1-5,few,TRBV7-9,CASSSGTNLFGSQHF
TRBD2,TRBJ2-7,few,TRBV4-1,CASSGLADSYEQYF
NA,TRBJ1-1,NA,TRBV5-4,CAGLMKGGTEAFF